This is a list of T cell receptor beta chains from one sample in a study of OX40 agonist ivuxolimab in advanced cancers. Sequencing was performed with immunoSEQ multiplex PCR; in TCRdb, only in-frame clones are kept and a portion is missing. The table shows fewer than 50,000 clones, with roughly 90% occurring only once. The specimen comprised CD4+ or CD8+ T cells sorted from blood, sampled in a trial of the OX40 agonist ivuxolimab. The receptors here all came from an adult with an advanced solid tumor such as melanoma, head and neck, liver or kidney cancer. Both conserved end residues are part of each CDR3. D genes are given only for firm matches. Clone size is given for some rows only: seen once, a few or many times, or a class if the clone is expanded.

V gene	D gene	clone size	J gene	CDR3 DNA	CDR3 protein
TRBV27	.	few	TRBJ2-3	TGTGCCAGCAGTCGGACGGGAAATACGCAGTATTTT	CASSRTGNTQYF
TRBV2	.	.	TRBJ2-7	TGTGCCAGCAGACCGACTCATAGCTCCTACGAGCAGTACTTC	CASRPTHSSYEQYF
TRBV7-8	.	.	TRBJ1-1	TGTGCCAGCAGCTTAGCTCCCACTGAAGCTTTCTTT	CASSLAPTEAFF
TRBV13	TRBD2	few	TRBJ2-5	TGTGCCAGCAGACGCGGACTAGCGGGGGCCAACCAAGAGACCCAGTACTTC	CASRRGLAGANQETQYF
TRBV19	.	.	TRBJ1-5	TGTGCCAGTAGTACGGGGACGATCGGGCAGCCCCAGCATTTT	CASSTGTIGQPQHF
TRBV7-6	TRBD1	.	TRBJ2-7	TGTGCCAGCAGCCGCCGGGACAGCGAATACGAGCAGTACTTC	CASSRRDSEYEQYF
TRBV5-1	.	.	TRBJ1-5	TGCGCCAGCAGCTTGGAGGGGGGGAGCAATCAGCCCCAGCATTTT	CASSLEGGSNQPQHF
TRBV5-6	TRBD1	.	TRBJ2-1	TGTGCCAGCAGGGCTGGACAGGGTTTGGATGAGCAGTTCTTC	CASRAGQGLDEQFF
TRBV5-1	.	.	TRBJ1-1	TGCGCCAGCAGCCTGGGACACTCAAACACTGAAGCTTTCTTT	CASSLGHSNTEAFF
TRBV27	TRBD1	.	TRBJ1-2	TGTGCCAGCAGTCTAACAGGGACAGACCCCTATGGCTACACCTTC	CASSLTGTDPYGYTF
TRBV4-1	.	.	TRBJ1-4	TGCGCCAGCAGCCAAGAGGGCAGGGTCGACGAAAAACTGTTTTTT	CASSQEGRVDEKLFF
TRBV7-6	.	.	TRBJ1-1	TGTGCCAGCAGCCTAACGAACCCGGGCGCGGGCACTGAAGCTTTCTTT	CASSLTNPGAGTEAFF
TRBV14	.	.	TRBJ2-3	TGTGCCAGCAGCCAGGTCAGGTACACAGATACGCAGTATTTT	CASSQVRYTDTQYF
TRBV28	.	.	TRBJ2-3	TGTGCCAGCACGCAGGAGGTGGGTAGCACAGATACGCAGTATTTT	CASTQEVGSTDTQYF
TRBV4-3	.	.	TRBJ2-6	TGCGCCAGCAGCCAAGACAGGGCGGGCGGGGCCAACGTCCTGACTTTC	CASSQDRAGGANVLTF
TRBV4-3	.	.	TRBJ2-2	TGCGCCAGCAGCCCCTCTCTTCCCTCCCCTGCCGGGGAGCTGTTTTTT	CASSPSLPSPAGELFF
TRBV6-6	.	.	TRBJ2-3	TGTGCCAGCAGTTACCTCAGCCTCGGGGGCACAGATACGCAGTATTTT	CASSYLSLGGTDTQYF
TRBV11-2	.	.	TRBJ2-3	TGTGCCAGCAGCTTAGTCAGCACAGATACGCAGTATTTT	CASSLVSTDTQYF
TRBV30	.	.	TRBJ1-4	TGTGCCTGGAGTCCGGGGGTACTCTCAACTAATGAAAAACTGTTTTTT	CAWSPGVLSTNEKLFF
TRBV7-9	TRBD1	.	TRBJ2-5	TGTGCCAGCAGCGTAACAGGGGGTGAAGAGACCCAGTACTTC	CASSVTGGEETQYF
TRBV9	TRBD1	.	TRBJ2-2	TGTGCCACATCATCCGGGACAGGGGTCACCGGGGAGCTGTTTTTT	CATSSGTGVTGELFF
TRBV27	.	.	TRBJ1-1	TGTGCCAGCAACCTGGCAGGGTCAAACACTGAAGCTTTCTTT	CASNLAGSNTEAFF
TRBV2	.	.	TRBJ2-7	TGTACCAGCAGTTCGGACACCTCCTACGAGCAGTACTTC	CTSSSDTSYEQYF
TRBV29-1	.	.	TRBJ1-1	TGCAGCGTTAGGGAGATTGAAGCTTTCTTT	CSVREIEAFF
TRBV10-2	.	.	TRBJ2-3	TGCGCCAGCATCGAGGGGATAACAGATACGCAGTATTTT	CASIEGITDTQYF
TRBV6-1	.	.	TRBJ1-3	TGTGCCAGCAGTGACTATACAGGGTCTGGAAACACCATATATTTT	CASSDYTGSGNTIYF
TRBV6-5	TRBD1	.	TRBJ1-2	TGTGCCAGCAGCTCCAATGACAGGGTCGATGGCTACACCTTC	CASSSNDRVDGYTF
TRBV28	.	.	TRBJ2-7	TGTGCCAGCATCCCTACGGGACGGCAATCCTACGAGCAGTACTTC	CASIPTGRQSYEQYF
TRBV28	TRBD2	.	TRBJ2-7	TGTGCCAGCAGTTGGACGGGACTAGCGGGGGGGGATGAGCAGTACTTC	CASSWTGLAGGDEQYF
TRBV6-5	.	.	TRBJ2-3	TGTGCCAGCAGTTATGGCGGGGCAGATACGCAGTATTTT	CASSYGGADTQYF
TRBV28	TRBD1	.	TRBJ1-5	TGTGCCAGCAAACCGGGACAGAATCAGCCCCAGCATTTT	CASKPGQNQPQHF
TRBV13	.	.	TRBJ1-4	TGTGCCAGCAGCTTAGAAAACGGCGGACTGTTTTTT	CASSLENGGLFF
TRBV27	.	.	TRBJ1-5	TGTGCCAGCAGTTTTGTAAGCAATCAGCCCCAGCATTTT	CASSFVSNQPQHF
TRBV5-8	.	.	TRBJ2-1	TGTGCCAGCAGCCAGGGCAGCCGAGAGCAGTTCTTC	CASSQGSREQFF
TRBV30	.	.	TRBJ2-3	TGTGCCTGGAGTGCACCCAGCACAGATACGCAGTATTTT	CAWSAPSTDTQYF
TRBV2	TRBD1	.	TRBJ1-3	TGTGCCAGCAGCCACGCAGGGGGCGTTGGAAACACCATATATTTT	CASSHAGGVGNTIYF
TRBV4-2	.	.	TRBJ2-7	TGTGCCAGCAGCCAAGGGGACGAGCAGTACTTC	CASSQGDEQYF
TRBV27	.	.	TRBJ1-1	TGTGCCAGCAGCATAGGCCTGGGGACTGAAGCTTTCTTT	CASSIGLGTEAFF
TRBV19	.	once	TRBJ2-7	TGTGCCAGTAGTACACGATTAGGGGACGAGCAGTACTTC	CASSTRLGDEQYF
TRBV5-1	.	.	TRBJ2-7	TGCGCCAGCAGCCACGGTGGGGCCTCCTACGAGCAGTACTTC	CASSHGGASYEQYF
TRBV4-3	.	.	TRBJ1-1	TGCGCCAGCAGCCCACCAGGGAGTGACGAAGCTTTCTTT	CASSPPGSDEAFF
TRBV2	TRBD2	.	TRBJ2-7	TGTGCCAGCAGTCCCAGCGGGGCCGAAAGGTACGAGCAGTACTTC	CASSPSGAERYEQYF